A single sample gave rise to the 31 T cell receptor beta chains below, sequenced in a study of shared clonotypes between healthy human individuals. Sequenced by immunoSEQ multiplex PCR; TCRdb stores in-frame clones only, minus some. The repertoire holds under 2.5 million clones, with around 92% as singletons. The sample comprised naive CD4+ T cells from PBMCs. Subset given: CD45RA+ positively selected. Every receptor here comes from a young man in good health. Some clones in this sample may be carry-over from other donors' samples.

A few counts support this clone. Within the sample, other DNA sequences also encode this same CDR3. The rearrangement uses TRBV28 and TRBJ1-1; D not certain. V was cut by 2 bases and J by 4 bases, with 2 bases left in between. The CDR3 contains 11 residues. Germline values: CDR1 MDHEN, CDR2 SYDVKM. Written as DNA, the CDR3 is TGTGCCAGCAGTTTAATCACTGAAGCTTTCTTT. Its protein is CASSLITEAFF.

The V call is TRBV5-4, the J call TRBJ1-1; possibly TRBD1 for D (5 bases). The germline V gene encodes CDR1 SGHNT and CDR2 YYREEE (reference sequence). V was pared by 5 bases and J by 5 bases, with 13 bases between. This CDR3 has 13 residues. In DNA, the CDR3 is TGTGCCAGCAGGGACCAGGGTATGACTGAAGCTTTCTTT. It translates to CASRDQGMTEAFF.

J is TRBJ1-1 and V is TRBV19, with D hard to call. Trimming stripped 1 base from V and 10 bases from J, with 13 bases between. The CDR3 covers 13 residues. The germline V gene encodes CDR1 LNHDA and CDR2 SQIVND (reference sequence). CDR3 DNA: TGTGCCAGTAGTATAGGACTGGGGATGGGAGCTTTCTTT. Protein sequence: CASSIGLGMGAFF.

The CDR3 nucleotides read TGTGCCAGCAGCTTAGGGGGCGCGGGGACTGAAGCTTTCTTT. Translated, it gives CASSLGGAGTEAFF. The chain employs TRBV11-3 and TRBJ1-1; weak D call: TRBD1 (5 bases). Germline V CDR1 and CDR2: SGHNT, YENEEA. V lost 1 base, J lost 5 bases, and 11 bases lay in between. This CDR3 comprises 14 residues.

The chain combines TRBV7-9 with TRBJ1-5; TRBD1 aligns across 9 bases. V lost 1 base and J lost 5; bases outside the gene matches: 3. CDR1 and CDR2 (germline): SEHNR, FQNEAQ (reference sequence). This CDR3 has 15 residues. This chain's CDR3 is CASSLGTGEDQPQHF. The CDR3 region has the DNA TGTGCCAGCAGCTTAGGGACAGGGGAGGATCAGCCCCAGCATTTT.

The chain has TRBV29-1 and TRBJ2-3, with D perhaps TRBD1 or TRBD2 (5 bases each). Germline loops: CDR1 SQVTM, CDR2 ANQGSEA. CDR3 length equals 13 residues. V lost 7 bases and J 6 bases, leaving 17 bases between the germline ends. The CDR3, as DNA: TGCAGCGGGGGGTTGGAACCCACGGATACGCAGTATTTT. This sequence encodes CSGGLEPTDTQYF.

The chain links TRBV28 to TRBJ2-2; 9 bases fit TRBD1. The V gene's germline CDR1 is MDHEN and CDR2 SYDVKM. The V gene end was trimmed by 10 bases and the J gene end by 4 bases; junction bases not matched to a gene: 10. The CDR3 loop spans 15 amino acids. CDR3 region: CATCTGGEGTGELFF. CDR3 nucleotides: TGTGCCACCTGTACAGGGGGCGAGGGCACCGGGGAGCTGTTTTTT.

The chain is built from TRBV4-1 and TRBJ1-5; D gene ambiguous. CDR1 is MGHRA, CDR2 YSYEKL, per germline. The V end lost 0 bases, the J end lost 5 bases, and 14 bases lay between the germline ends. The CDR3 spans 16 residues. The CDR3 is CASSQDGSYFDQPQHF. In DNA, the CDR3 is TGCGCCAGCAGCCAAGATGGATCATACTTTGATCAGCCCCAGCATTTT.

This clone has a single count. The chain employs TRBV29-1 and TRBJ2-3; 8 bases line up with TRBD2. The V gene's germline CDR1 is SQVTM and CDR2 ANQGSEA. The CDR3 runs 13 residues. V was clipped by 3 bases and J by 6 bases; unmatched bases: 5. The CDR3 coding sequence is TGCAGCGTTGAGAGCGGGGGACGGGATACGCAGTATTTT. Its translation is CSVESGGRDTQYF.

The chain carries TRBV6-5 and TRBJ2-1; D uncertain. Germline loops: CDR1 MNHEY, CDR2 SVGAGI. The V end was cut by 6 bases, the J end by 3 bases, with 9 bases between. The CDR3 is 13 residues long. As DNA, the CDR3 is TGTGCCAGCAGCCCAGAAAACTACAATGAGCAGTTCTTC. It yields the protein CASSPENYNEQFF.

This chain joins TRBV9 and TRBJ2-1; a weak D match, TRBD2 (6 bases). Trimming left V 3 bases short and J 8 bases short, with 15 bases between. There are 14 residues in the CDR3. Germline lookup yields CDR1 SGDLS and CDR2 YYNGEE. The CDR3 nucleotides read TGTGCCAGCAGCGCGAGGACTACCCAGGATGAGCAGTTCTTC. Amino acids: CASSARTTQDEQFF.

The chain recombines TRBV7-9 with TRBJ1-4; 7 bases fit TRBD1. Germline V lookup: CDR1 SEHNR, CDR2 FQNEAQ (reference sequence). V was clipped by 5 bases and J by 13 bases; unmatched bases: 10. This CDR3 comprises 13 residues. CDR3 DNA: TGTGCCAGCAGCCCAGGGGGAAGTCCCGGACTGTTTTTT. Encoded protein: CASSPGGSPGLFF.

This chain connects TRBV19 to TRBJ2-2; D is ambiguous. Germline V gene lookup returns CDR1 LNHDA and CDR2 SQIVND (reference sequence). V lost 2 bases and J 6 bases, leaving 4 bases between the germline ends. CDR3 length: 12 amino acids. The CDR3 here is CASSIWSGELFF. The CDR3 nucleotides are TGTGCCAGTAGTATATGGTCCGGGGAGCTGTTTTTT.

This clone was observed once. The chain couples TRBV2 to TRBJ1-1; D possibly corresponds to TRBD1 (5 bases). CDR1 and CDR2 from the germline V gene are SNHLY and FYNNEI. There are 14 residues in the CDR3. Trimming cost V 2 bases and J 3 bases, with 10 bases left between them. CDR3 DNA: TGTGCCAGCAGTGAAAGGTCGGGGGACACTGAAGCTTTCTTT. The encoded protein is CASSERSGDTEAFF.

The V and J genes are TRBV7-2 and TRBJ2-7; TRBD1 matches at 7 bases. This CDR3 has 14 residues. V shed 3 bases and J 7 bases; nucleotides not matched to a gene: 9. Germline V CDR1 and CDR2: SGHTA, FQGNSA. The CDR3 nucleotides are TGTGCCAGCAGCTTGGGACAGACGAATATGGAGCAGTACTTC. Amino acids: CASSLGQTNMEQYF.

On this clone itself: Different DNA sequences within this sample yield the same CDR3. The J gene is TRBJ2-3, the V gene TRBV19, with D uncertain. V lost 3 bases to trimming and J lost 5 bases, with 6 bases between them. Per germline, CDR1 LNHDA and CDR2 SQIVND (reference sequence). The CDR3 is 12 amino acids. For the CDR3, the DNA is TGTGCCAGTAGTATTGGTTTAGATACGCAGTATTTT. Amino acids: CASSIGLDTQYF.

The J gene is TRBJ2-7, the V gene TRBV6-6; 8 bases fit TRBD2. The V and J ends lost 6 bases and 5 bases, in that order; junction bases with no gene match: 6. CDR1 is MNHNY and CDR2 is SVGAGI in the germline V gene (reference sequence). CDR3 length equals 13 residues. CDR3 protein: CASSPGLANEQYF. The CDR3 bases are TGTGCCAGCAGCCCTGGACTAGCTAACGAGCAGTACTTC.

In regard to this clone: This same CDR3 is encoded by further DNA sequences in the sample. The chain uses TRBV28 and TRBJ2-7; 7 positions agree with TRBD2. The CDR3 has 14 amino acids. Germline V gene lookup returns CDR1 MDHEN and CDR2 SYDVKM. The V gene end was trimmed by 5 bases and the J gene end by 0 bases; junction bases not matched to a gene: 4. The CDR3 DNA sequence: TGTGCCAGCAGTCCCGGGGGGAGCTCCTACGAGCAGTACTTC. Translation: CASSPGGSSYEQYF.

The chain employs TRBV18 and TRBJ2-1, with 7 bases matching TRBD1. The germline gives CDR1 KGHSH, CDR2 LQKENI. The CDR3 spans 14 residues. V lost 6 bases, J lost 15 bases, and 17 bases stayed unmatched. CDR3 residues: CASSPRGQNSQGFF. As DNA, the CDR3 is TGTGCCAGCTCCCCCCGGGGACAGAATTCACAAGGGTTCTTC.

This chain uses TRBV2 with TRBJ1-2, with 8 bases fitting TRBD1. CDR3 size: 14 residues. With V trimmed by 4 bases and J by 6 bases, 7 bases remained unmatched. CDR1 is SNHLY, CDR2 FYNNEI, per germline. CDR3 sequence: CASSALTGGDGYTF. As DNA, the CDR3 is TGTGCCAGCAGTGCCCTCACAGGGGGAGATGGCTACACCTTC.

The CDR3 sequence: CASSMTGPLNQPQHF. The CDR3, as DNA: TGTGCCAGTAGTATGACAGGACCGTTGAATCAGCCCCAGCATTTT. The V and J genes are TRBV19 and TRBJ1-5; D may be TRBD1 (6 bases). The CDR3 spans 15 residues. The germline V gene has CDR1 LNHDA and CDR2 SQIVND (reference sequence). Trimming took off 3 bases at V and 4 bases at J, with 13 bases between the two ends.

The V call is TRBV2, the J call TRBJ1-4, with 11 nucleotides matching TRBD1. The CDR3 has 14 amino acids. V trimming: 5 bases; J trimming: 8 bases; junction bases outside the gene matches: 4. Germline V lookup: CDR1 SNHLY, CDR2 FYNNEI. The CDR3: CASSPWTGGEKLFF. The CDR3 DNA is TGTGCCAGCAGTCCTTGGACAGGGGGCGAAAAACTGTTTTTT.

In nucleotides, the CDR3 is TGTGCCAGCAGCCCTAAACCCACAGTACGAGAGACCCAGTACTTC. Its protein product is CASSPKPTVRETQYF. The gene calls are TRBV7-3 and TRBJ2-5; D unresolved. The germline V gene encodes CDR1 SGHTA and CDR2 FQGTGA. V was shortened by 5 bases and J by 4 bases, with 17 bases between the two germline ends. The CDR3 is 15 amino acids.

This chain joins TRBV7-2 and TRBJ2-5, with D tentatively TRBD1 (5 bases). The ends were cut back, 4 bases at V and 4 bases at J, with 13 bases in the middle. The CDR3 length is 14 residues. The germline gives CDR1 SGHTA, CDR2 FQGNSA. For the CDR3, the DNA is TGTGCCAGCAGCTCCCGCATACAGGCAGAGACCCAGTACTTC. This translates into CASSSRIQAETQYF.

The rearrangement links TRBV7-6 to TRBJ2-7, with TRBD2 matching over 7 bases. This CDR3 spans 15 amino acids. Per the germline V gene, CDR1 is SGHVS and CDR2 is FNYEAQ. V shed 1 base, J shed 6 bases, and the junction held 9 bases outside the gene matches. The CDR3, as DNA: TGTGCCAGCAGCTTAGGACCGGCAGGCGGGGGCGAGCAGTACTTC. It translates to CASSLGPAGGGEQYF.

This sequence joins TRBV7-2 and TRBJ1-4; 8 bases map to TRBD1. Germline CDR1 SGHTA, CDR2 FQGNSA. Losses at the gene ends were 4 bases for V and 8 bases for J; bases not matched to a gene: 9. The CDR3 runs 15 residues. In DNA form, the CDR3 reads TGTGCCAGCAGCTCCGGCGCAGGGGGCGGCGAAAAACTGTTTTTT. Translation: CASSSGAGGGEKLFF.

The chain joins TRBV7-9 to TRBJ2-3; 7 nucleotides match TRBD1. Germline lookup yields CDR1 SEHNR and CDR2 FQNEAQ (reference sequence). The CDR3 runs 17 residues. J lost 5 bases, V lost 4 bases, and 15 bases had no gene match. In nucleotides, the CDR3 is TGTGCCAGCAGCTCAAGACAGGGCCCTAATCTAGGAGATACGCAGTATTTT. This codes for CASSSRQGPNLGDTQYF.

With respect to this clone: This CDR3 is also generated by other DNA sequences in the sample. This chain links TRBV5-1 with TRBJ1-5; D is perhaps TRBD1 (5 bases). This CDR3 contains 15 residues. Trimming left V 0 bases short and J 4 bases short, with 11 bases between. The V gene's germline CDR1 is SGHRS and CDR2 YFSETQ. CDR3 protein: CASSLEGVGNQPQHF. The CDR3 DNA sequence: TGCGCCAGCAGCTTGGAAGGGGTAGGGAATCAGCCCCAGCATTTT.

The rearrangement uses TRBV2 and TRBJ2-1; weak D call: TRBD1 (7 bases). V was cut by 4 bases and J by 6 bases, with 13 bases left in between. CDR1 is SNHLY, CDR2 FYNNEI, per germline. CDR3 length: 14 amino acids. The CDR3 nucleotides read TGTGCCAGCAGTGGACAGGGACTTTCCAATGAGCAGTTCTTC. Protein: CASSGQGLSNEQFF. The full variable domain, its missing parts supplied by reference TRBV2 and TRBJ2-1, is EPEVTQTPSHQVTQMGQEVILRCVPISNHLYFYWYRQILGQKVEFLVSFYNNEISEKSEIFDDQFSVERPDGSNFTLKIRSTKLEDSAMYFCASSGQGLSNEQFFGPGTRLTVL.

The V and J genes are TRBV27 and TRBJ2-1; D gene unclear. V lost 5 bases and J lost 3, with 14 bases in between. Germline V gene data show CDR1 as MNHEY and CDR2 as SMNVEV (reference sequence). The CDR3 totals 15 residues. CDR3 in DNA: TGTGCCAGCAGTGTTCTGACGCGCGACTACAATGAGCAGTTCTTC. Its protein product is CASSVLTRDYNEQFF.

CDR3 DNA: TGTGCCAGCAGTTTAGTACAGGAGGGTCAGCCCCAGCATTTT. It yields the protein CASSLVQEGQPQHF. The chain is built from TRBV28 and TRBJ1-5; D may be TRBD1 (5 bases). The germline V gene has CDR1 MDHEN and CDR2 SYDVKM. V lost 2 bases and J lost 6, with 11 bases in between. The CDR3 spans 14 residues.